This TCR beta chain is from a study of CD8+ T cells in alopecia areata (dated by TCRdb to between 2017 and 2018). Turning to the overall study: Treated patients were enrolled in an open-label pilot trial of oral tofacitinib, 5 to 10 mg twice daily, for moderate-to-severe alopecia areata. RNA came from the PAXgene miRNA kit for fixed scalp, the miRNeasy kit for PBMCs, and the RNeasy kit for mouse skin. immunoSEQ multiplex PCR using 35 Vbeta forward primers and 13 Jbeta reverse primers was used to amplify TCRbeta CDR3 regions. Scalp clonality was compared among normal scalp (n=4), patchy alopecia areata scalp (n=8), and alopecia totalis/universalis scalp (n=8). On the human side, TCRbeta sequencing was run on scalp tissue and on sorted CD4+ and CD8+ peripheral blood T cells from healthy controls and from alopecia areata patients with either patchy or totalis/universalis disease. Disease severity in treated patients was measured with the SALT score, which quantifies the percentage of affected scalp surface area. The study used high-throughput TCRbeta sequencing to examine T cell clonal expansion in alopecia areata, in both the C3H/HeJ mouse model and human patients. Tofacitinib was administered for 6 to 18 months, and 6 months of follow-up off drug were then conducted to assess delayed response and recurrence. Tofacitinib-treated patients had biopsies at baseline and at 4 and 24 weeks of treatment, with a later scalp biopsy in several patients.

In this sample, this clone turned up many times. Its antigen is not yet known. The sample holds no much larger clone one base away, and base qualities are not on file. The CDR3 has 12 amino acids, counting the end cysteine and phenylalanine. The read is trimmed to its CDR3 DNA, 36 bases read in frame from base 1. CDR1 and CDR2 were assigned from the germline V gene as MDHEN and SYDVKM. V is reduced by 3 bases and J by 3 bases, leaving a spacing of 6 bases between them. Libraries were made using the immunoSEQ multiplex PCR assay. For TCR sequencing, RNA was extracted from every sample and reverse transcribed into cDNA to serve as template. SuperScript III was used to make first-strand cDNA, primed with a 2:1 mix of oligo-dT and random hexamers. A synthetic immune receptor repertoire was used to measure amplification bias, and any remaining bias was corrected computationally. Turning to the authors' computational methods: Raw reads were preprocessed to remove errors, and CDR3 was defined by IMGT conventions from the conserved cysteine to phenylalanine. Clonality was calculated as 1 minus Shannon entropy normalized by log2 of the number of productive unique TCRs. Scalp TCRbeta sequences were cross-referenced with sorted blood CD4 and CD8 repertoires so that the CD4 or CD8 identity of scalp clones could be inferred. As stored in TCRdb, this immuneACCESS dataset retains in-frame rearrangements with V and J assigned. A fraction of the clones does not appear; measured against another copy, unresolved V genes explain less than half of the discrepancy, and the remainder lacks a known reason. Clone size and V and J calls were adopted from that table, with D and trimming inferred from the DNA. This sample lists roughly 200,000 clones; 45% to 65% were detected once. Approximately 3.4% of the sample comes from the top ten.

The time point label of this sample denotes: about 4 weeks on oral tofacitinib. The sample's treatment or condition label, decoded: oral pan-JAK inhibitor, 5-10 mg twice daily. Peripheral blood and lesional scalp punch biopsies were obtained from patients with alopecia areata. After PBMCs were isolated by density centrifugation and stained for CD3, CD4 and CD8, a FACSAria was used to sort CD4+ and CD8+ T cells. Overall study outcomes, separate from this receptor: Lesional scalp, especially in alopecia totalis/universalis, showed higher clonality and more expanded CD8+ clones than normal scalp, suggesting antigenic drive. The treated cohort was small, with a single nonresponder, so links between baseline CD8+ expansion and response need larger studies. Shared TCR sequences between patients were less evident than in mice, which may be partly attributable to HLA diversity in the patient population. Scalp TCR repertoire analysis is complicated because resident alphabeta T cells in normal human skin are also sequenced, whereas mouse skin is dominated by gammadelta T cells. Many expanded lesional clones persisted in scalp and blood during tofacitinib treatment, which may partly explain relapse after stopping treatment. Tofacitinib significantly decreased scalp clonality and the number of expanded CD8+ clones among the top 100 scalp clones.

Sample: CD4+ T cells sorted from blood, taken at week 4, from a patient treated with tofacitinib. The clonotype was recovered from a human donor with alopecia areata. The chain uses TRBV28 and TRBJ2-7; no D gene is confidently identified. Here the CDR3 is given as CASSLGNYEQYF. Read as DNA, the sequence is TGTGCCAGCAGTTTGGGCAACTACGAGCAGTACTTC.